This is a list of T cell receptor beta chains from one sample in a study of OX40 agonist ivuxolimab in advanced cancers. TCRdb's table, derived via immunoSEQ multiplex PCR, lists solely in-frame clones and lacks some. The sample lists 15,000 to 20,000 clones, about four fifths occurring once. The sequences come from CD4+ or CD8+ T cells sorted from blood, collected in a trial of the OX40 agonist ivuxolimab. The origin of the receptors is an adult with an advanced solid tumor such as melanoma, head and neck, liver or kidney cancer. CDR3s include the opening cysteine and the closing phenylalanine or tryptophan. A D gene is named only where the DNA matches it firmly.

v_gene	j_gene	d_gene	CDR3aa
TRBV5-5	TRBJ1-1	NA	CASKVGGTEAFF
TRBV25-1	TRBJ2-2	NA	CASSWTEFTGELFF
TRBV18	TRBJ1-1	NA	CASSPPGVTNTEAFF
TRBV11-2	TRBJ2-3	NA	CASSLIRVDTQYF
TRBV30	TRBJ2-2	TRBD1	CAWDPGTGRAGELFF
TRBV6-6	TRBJ2-3	NA	CASSPTGSTDTQYF
TRBV28	TRBJ2-1	NA	CASSLLGGLSYNEQFF
TRBV4-1	TRBJ2-1	TRBD2	CASSQDRLAGGLNEQFF
TRBV5-4	TRBJ1-6	TRBD1	CASSLVQGASYNSPLHF
TRBV19	TRBJ1-2	NA	CASSITGILYTF
TRBV14	TRBJ2-3	NA	CASSQVGVTDTQYF
TRBV28	TRBJ1-3	NA	CASSFGVGSTIYF
TRBV5-4	TRBJ1-5	NA	CASSRDGGNQPQHF
TRBV30	TRBJ2-3	TRBD2	CAWSRLAGGLLTDTQYF
TRBV13	TRBJ1-1	NA	CASSLLDEAFF
TRBV29-1	TRBJ2-1	TRBD2	CSVEGAAGGSYNEQFF
TRBV4-1	TRBJ1-3	TRBD1	CASSQDATGGGYF
TRBV19	TRBJ2-2	TRBD2	CASIELAGTGELFF
TRBV9	TRBJ2-7	TRBD1	CASSGDRTYEQYF
TRBV7-9	TRBJ2-3	NA	CASSRGGTASTDTQYF
TRBV27	TRBJ1-5	NA	CASSRTGNSNQPQHF
TRBV5-1	TRBJ2-7	NA	CASSLETSYEQYF
TRBV6-1	TRBJ1-1	TRBD1	CASRDRELNTEAFF
TRBV11-2	TRBJ2-7	NA	CASSSAWTDYEQYF
TRBV20-1	TRBJ2-3	NA	CSAKTDTQYF
TRBV28	TRBJ2-7	NA	CASSLGVPHEQYF
TRBV7-6	TRBJ1-2	TRBD1	CASSLIQGASGYTF
TRBV11-2	TRBJ2-2	NA	CASSFVAGELFF
TRBV7-9	TRBJ1-1	TRBD1	CASSLGLTGGAMNTEAFF
TRBV12-5	TRBJ2-7	TRBD2	CASGFIARLAGGPGPKGQYF
TRBV4-3	TRBJ2-4	NA	CASSLEVGGQNIQYF
TRBV9	TRBJ2-3	TRBD2	CASSVGLAGAGLADTQYF
TRBV27	TRBJ1-6	TRBD1	CASSTDRGRNSPLHF
TRBV30	TRBJ2-3	NA	CAWSGAGLTDTQYF
TRBV19	TRBJ1-2	NA	CASSPLGGSYGYTF
TRBV11-2	TRBJ2-7	NA	CASSLARVGSYEQYF
TRBV7-3	TRBJ2-3	TRBD2	CASSLNPGLAGRDTDTQYF
TRBV9	TRBJ2-6	TRBD1	CASNQGAGANVLTF
TRBV25-1	TRBJ2-3	NA	CASGNTDTQYF
TRBV4-3	TRBJ1-5	NA	CASSQDTGYYQPQHF
TRBV7-8	TRBJ1-1	NA	CASSLEARWGGENTEAFF
TRBV19	TRBJ1-1	NA	CASSILQQMNTEAFF
TRBV11-2	TRBJ2-5	TRBD2	CASIAGGQETQYF
TRBV5-1	TRBJ2-2	NA	CGRPNTGELFF
TRBV28	TRBJ1-5	NA	CASSLRDPNQPQHF
TRBV28	TRBJ2-2	NA	CASSLEVFGELFF
TRBV2	TRBJ2-7	NA	CASIISRDNTYEQYF
TRBV5-4	TRBJ1-3	NA	CASSQDPSGNTIYF
TRBV19	TRBJ2-7	NA	CASSFRRQVTYEQYF
TRBV29-1	TRBJ2-7	TRBD1	CSVELSGQGSYEQYF
TRBV27	TRBJ2-1	NA	CASSSTSSYNEQFF
TRBV28	TRBJ2-1	TRBD1	CASSLPQGVSYNEQFF
TRBV11-3	TRBJ2-2	NA	CASSSPESRPGELFF
TRBV6-5	TRBJ2-7	NA	CASSYSPRDEQYF
TRBV28	TRBJ2-3	TRBD2	CASSFPGLAGGHGTDTQYF